The 30 T cell receptor beta chains presented below share a single source sample, sequenced in a study of Ad26.COV2.S vaccination and SARS-CoV-2 variants. The table came from immunoSEQ multiplex PCR; TCRdb's copy has only in-frame clones and leaves some out. The sample lists more than 300,000 clones, roughly 89% occurring once. Treatment specified: some 19 received Ad26.COV2.S at low or high dose, single or two shots; about five received placebo; per-sample allocation not given. Collection of the samples took place on day 63 after the first injection of vaccine or placebo. The source was peripheral blood, collected in a trial of Ad26.COV2.S vaccine versus placebo. These receptors came from a person aged 18-65 years who received the Ad26.COV2.S COVID-19 vaccine or a placebo.

This clone has only one observation. CDR3 protein: CASSQGRQLAGGYQETQYF. CDR3 bases: TGCGCCAGCAGCCAAGGCCGCCAACTAGCGGGGGGGTACCAAGAGACCCAGTACTTC. The genes are TRBV4-1 and TRBJ2-5; 13 nucleotides agree with TRBD2. This CDR3 region has 19 residues. Trimming took 1 base from V and 0 from J; bases not matched to a gene: 8. Per germline, CDR1 MGHRA and CDR2 YSYEKL.

The V call is TRBV27, the J call TRBJ2-2, with D uncertain. The CDR3 is 12 residues long. V lost 4 bases and J lost 7, with 7 bases in between. Germline values: CDR1 MNHEY, CDR2 SMNVEV (reference sequence). CDR3 residues: CASSSRHGELFF. The CDR3, as DNA: TGTGCCAGCAGTTCGCGGCACGGGGAGCTGTTTTTT.

This clone came up once. The V and J genes are TRBV6-6 and TRBJ1-1, with D hard to call. V dropped 2 bases and J dropped 2 bases, with 9 bases sitting between them. The CDR3 runs to 14 residues. Germline V gives CDR1 MNHNY, CDR2 SVGAGI (reference sequence). CDR3 DNA: TGTGCCAGCAGTTACCCACAGTTAAACACTGAAGCTTTCTTT. Translated: CASSYPQLNTEAFF.

As for this clone: The sample holds other DNA sequences that translate to the same CDR3. V usage is TRBV24-1 and J usage is TRBJ2-7; TRBD1 matches 7 bases. The germline CDR1 and CDR2 sequences are KGHDR and SFDVKD. V shed 3 bases, J shed 5 bases, and the junction held 3 bases outside the gene matches. CDR3 size: 13 residues. The CDR3 loop is CATSDRQGHEQYF. The CDR3 bases are TGTGCCACCAGTGATCGACAGGGCCACGAGCAGTACTTC.

The gene calls are TRBV7-8 and TRBJ2-3, with 10 bases lining up with TRBD1. The CDR3 sequence is 16 residues long. Germline CDR1 and CDR2: SGHVS and FQNEAQ. The V gene end was trimmed by 5 bases and the J gene end by 3 bases; junction bases not matched to a gene: 8. CDR3 in amino acids: CASSAAWDRGTDTQYF. Written as DNA, the CDR3 is TGTGCCAGCAGCGCAGCCTGGGACAGGGGAACAGATACGCAGTATTTT.

The rearrangement links TRBV2 to TRBJ1-1; D is possibly TRBD1 (5 bases). Germline V gene sequence: CDR1 SNHLY, CDR2 FYNNEI. Trimming cost V 0 bases and J 1 base, with 18 bases left between them. CDR3 length: 18 residues. This chain's CDR3 is CASSEAIPQTERNTEAFF. The CDR3 DNA sequence: TGTGCCAGCAGTGAAGCGATACCACAGACAGAGAGGAACACTGAAGCTTTCTTT.

This clone was picked up one time. This chain uses TRBV6-5 with TRBJ1-1, with D uncertain. The germline V gene encodes CDR1 MNHEY and CDR2 SVGAGI. CDR3 size: 15 residues. V lost 0 bases, J lost 6 bases, and 14 bases lay in between. The CDR3 region is CASSYSFEGSAEAFF. CDR3 coding DNA: TGTGCCAGCAGTTACTCGTTCGAGGGTAGCGCTGAAGCTTTCTTT.

The rearrangement links TRBV14 to TRBJ1-4; TRBD1 aligns across 8 bases. V was pared by 1 base and J by 2 bases, with 3 bases of the junction left unmatched. The CDR3 has 16 residues. Germline V CDR1 and CDR2: SGHDN, FVKESK. CDR3 in amino acids: CASSQGYRGTNEKLFF. CDR3 sequence (DNA): TGTGCCAGCAGCCAAGGCTACAGGGGGACTAATGAAAAACTGTTTTTT.

This clone was detected a few times. The J gene is TRBJ1-2, the V gene TRBV2; D possibly corresponds to TRBD1 (5 bases). V shed 5 bases and J shed 2 bases, with 9 bases lying between them. The CDR3 totals 13 residues. CDR1 is SNHLY, CDR2 FYNNEI, per germline. The CDR3 DNA is TGTGCCAGCAGTTTAGACAGAAACTATGGCTACACCTTC. Translating gives CASSLDRNYGYTF.

The chain couples TRBV15 to TRBJ1-5, with a weak D call TRBD1 (5 bases). The CDR3 is made up of 15 amino acids. Deletions cut 1 base from V and 7 bases from J, with 14 bases between. Per the germline V gene, CDR1 is LNHNV and CDR2 is YYDKDF (reference sequence). This CDR3 reads CATSRVLFQGQPQHF. CDR3 in DNA: TGTGCCACCAGCAGAGTCCTTTTCCAGGGCCAGCCCCAGCATTTT.

J is TRBJ2-7 and V is TRBV3-1 (or the pseudogene TRBV3-2), with 7 bases matching TRBD2. The CDR3 covers 14 residues. V was pared by 0 bases and J by 5 bases, with 4 bases of the junction left unmatched. CDR1 and CDR2 (germline): LGHDT, YNNKEL (reference sequence). The CDR3, as DNA: TGTGCCAGCAGCCAAGATCACGGGGGGAACGAGCAGTACTTC. This sequence encodes CASSQDHGGNEQYF.

The rearrangement joins TRBV28 to TRBJ1-2; 8 bases agree with TRBD1. Germline V gives CDR1 MDHEN, CDR2 SYDVKM. This CDR3 is built from 15 residues. Losses at the gene ends were 4 bases for V and 8 bases for J; bases not matched to a gene: 12. CDR3 DNA sequence: TGTGCCAGCAGTTCGGACAGGGAGGGCCGTTGGGGCTACACCTTC. This translates into CASSSDREGRWGYTF.

The chain couples TRBV10-3 to TRBJ2-3, with no clear D. CDR1 is ENHRY, CDR2 SYGVKD, per germline. The CDR3 contains 15 residues. The germline V and J ends were trimmed by 3 bases and 5 bases, with 15 bases remaining between them. The CDR3 DNA reads as TGTGCCATCAGTGACAAAAACACGACCCTAGATACGCAGTATTTT. Encoded protein: CAISDKNTTLDTQYF.

CDR3 amino acids: CASSGGLAGSYNEQFF. In nucleotides, the CDR3 is TGTGCCAGCAGCGGGGGACTAGCGGGTTCCTACAATGAGCAGTTCTTC. The chain has TRBV9 and TRBJ2-1; 12 nucleotides match TRBD2. V was pared by 3 bases and J by 1 base, with 2 bases of the junction left unmatched. The length of the CDR3 is 16 residues. CDR1 is SGDLS, CDR2 YYNGEE, per germline.

The chain couples TRBV27 to TRBJ2-7, with a weak D call TRBD1 (5 bases). V lost 6 bases to trimming and J lost 0 bases, with 15 bases between them. CDR3 length: 15 residues. The germline V gene encodes CDR1 MNHEY and CDR2 SMNVEV (reference sequence). Here the CDR3 DNA reads TGTGCCAGCAGCTCCCGACAGTCGTACTCCTACGAGCAGTACTTC. Encoded protein: CASSSRQSYSYEQYF.

The rearrangement links TRBV28 to TRBJ1-4; possible D gene TRBD1, 5 bases. V shed 6 bases and J shed 13 bases, with 24 bases lying between them. The germline CDR1 and CDR2 sequences are MDHEN and SYDVKM. CDR3 size: 15 residues. In nucleotides, the CDR3 is TGTGCCAGCAGGGTCACCGGGACCCAAGGAAGGGGACTGTTTTTT. Protein: CASRVTGTQGRGLFF.

The chain carries TRBV5-1 and TRBJ2-1; TRBD1 aligns across 9 bases. The ends lost 9 bases at V and 7 bases at J; junction bases unmatched: 8. Germline CDR1 and CDR2: SGHRS and YFSETQ. This CDR3 region has 13 residues. DNA of the CDR3: TGCGCCACTGCAACAGGGGGCGGGAATGAGCAGTTCTTC. Amino acid sequence: CATATGGGNEQFF.

The rearrangement links TRBV7-2 to TRBJ2-1; D gene unclear. Germline CDR1 and CDR2: SGHTA and FQGNSA. This CDR3 comprises 13 residues. Trimming took off 1 base at V and 0 bases at J, with 1 base between the two ends. CDR3 nucleotides: TGTGCCAGCAGCTTAGTCTCCTACAATGAGCAGTTCTTC. Translation gives CASSLVSYNEQFF.

V and J are TRBV30 and TRBJ1-1; no reliable D call. In germline, CDR1 is GTSNPN, CDR2 SVGIG (reference sequence). V shed 1 base and J shed 3 bases, with 9 bases lying between them. This CDR3 comprises 13 residues. The CDR3 loop is CAWSDGRDTEAFF. In DNA form, the CDR3 reads TGTGCCTGGAGTGATGGGCGGGACACTGAAGCTTTCTTT.

This clone occurred once. The chain recombines TRBV6-5 with TRBJ2-4; a possible D gene is TRBD1 (6 bases). The CDR3 loop spans 13 amino acids. V was pared by 7 bases and J by 6 bases, with 13 bases between. The V gene's germline CDR1 is MNHEY and CDR2 SVGAGI. CDR3 loop: CASNAGVGNIQYF. CDR3 coding DNA: TGTGCCAGCAATGCAGGGGTAGGAAACATTCAGTACTTC.

The chain has TRBV7-6 and TRBJ2-2; no definite D call. This CDR3 is built from 17 residues. CDR1 SGHVS and CDR2 FNYEAQ come from the germline V gene. Trimming took off 0 bases at V and 1 base at J, with 12 bases between the two ends. The CDR3 loop reads CASSLAPLGLNTGELFF. The CDR3 DNA reads TGTGCCAGCAGCTTAGCGCCCCTTGGGTTGAACACCGGGGAGCTGTTTTTT.

In its sample, this clone was seen a few times. The rearrangement joins TRBV28 to TRBJ2-1; the D gene could be TRBD1 or TRBD2 (6 bases each). In germline, CDR1 is MDHEN, CDR2 SYDVKM. Trimming removed 2 bases at V and 3 bases at J, with 11 bases between. CDR3 length: 15 residues. The CDR3 DNA reads TGTGCCAGCAGTTTAACGGGGGCGAGCTACAATGAGCAGTTCTTC. Protein product: CASSLTGASYNEQFF.

The CDR3 loop reads CSVEEWTGANEQFF. CDR3 in DNA: TGCAGCGTTGAAGAGTGGACAGGGGCGAATGAGCAGTTCTTC. The chain uses TRBV29-1 and TRBJ2-1, with 9 positions matching TRBD1. V shed 0 bases and J 7 bases; nucleotides not matched to a gene: 4. Per germline, CDR1 SQVTM and CDR2 ANQGSEA. This CDR3 comprises 14 residues.

J is TRBJ1-1 and V is TRBV9; tentatively, D is TRBD1 (6 bases). Looked up from germline, CDR1 is SGDLS and CDR2 is YYNGEE. The CDR3 spans 15 residues. V was shortened by 1 base and J by 1 base, with 11 bases between the two germline ends. CDR3 residues: CASSVQGGENTEAFF. The CDR3, as DNA: TGTGCCAGCAGCGTACAAGGGGGAGAGAACACTGAAGCTTTCTTT.

A few counts support this clone. The chain is built from TRBV19 and TRBJ1-5; D is undetermined. Germline V gene lookup returns CDR1 LNHDA and CDR2 SQIVND (reference sequence). V dropped 1 base and J dropped 7 bases, with 11 bases sitting between them. The CDR3 is made up of 14 amino acids. The CDR3 sequence is CASSIGPDEQPQHF. In nucleotides, the CDR3 is TGTGCCAGTAGTATAGGGCCAGACGAACAGCCCCAGCATTTT.

This chain joins TRBV23-1 and TRBJ1-5, with a tentative D call TRBD1 (6 bases). TRBV23-1 is labeled an ORF, and its function is uncertain. The CDR3 extends over 16 amino acids. V was shortened by 6 bases and J by 3 bases, with 18 bases between the two germline ends. In DNA, the CDR3 is TGCGCCAGCAGCTATGGACAGAAGCCATTCAATCAGCCCCAGCATTTT. Its translation is CASSYGQKPFNQPQHF.

The chain has TRBV19 and TRBJ1-5; no firm D call. The V gene lost 6 bases and the J gene lost 2 bases, with 8 bases spanning the gap. Germline lookup yields CDR1 LNHDA and CDR2 SQIVND (reference sequence). The CDR3 runs to 13 residues. The CDR3 coding sequence is TGTGCCAGTAGCCATACTGGCAATCAGCCCCAGCATTTT. This gives the protein CASSHTGNQPQHF. Full variable domain (remainder filled in from reference TRBV19 and TRBJ1-5): DGGITQSPKYLFRKEGQNVTLSCEQNLNHDAMYWYRQDPGQGLRLIYYSQIVNDFQKGDIAEGYSVSREKKESFPLTVTSAQKNPTAFYLCASSHTGNQPQHFGDGTRLSIL.

The V and J genes are TRBV3-1 (or the pseudogene TRBV3-2) and TRBJ1-2; D not certain. Germline loops: CDR1 LGHDT, CDR2 YNNKEL (reference sequence). The CDR3 sequence is 15 residues long. V shed 0 bases and J shed 8 bases, with 16 bases lying between them. The CDR3 spells CASSQDLSGFPGYTF. The CDR3 DNA follows: TGTGCCAGCAGCCAAGATCTCTCGGGTTTCCCGGGCTACACCTTC.

The chain couples TRBV7-8 to TRBJ2-3; perhaps TRBD2 as D (5 bases). This CDR3 has 15 residues. V was pared by 5 bases and J by 2 bases, with 14 bases between. Germline V gene lookup returns CDR1 SGHVS and CDR2 FQNEAQ. The CDR3 here is CASSPRGDTTDTQYF. The CDR3 DNA follows: TGTGCCAGCAGCCCCCGGGGAGACACCACAGATACGCAGTATTTT.

V and J are TRBV30 and TRBJ1-3; TRBD1 agrees at 9 bases. Trimming at V came to 0 bases and at J to 2 bases, leaving 5 bases not matched to a gene. The CDR3 runs 16 residues. The germline gives CDR1 GTSNPN, CDR2 SVGIG (reference sequence). The DNA for the CDR3 is TGTGCCTGGAGTGTCGGGACAGGGCTCACTGGAAACACCATATATTTT. Its translation: CAWSVGTGLTGNTIYF. The complete variable domain, with remaining parts taken from reference TRBV30 and TRBJ1-3, reads SQTIHQWPATLVQPVGSPLSLECTVEGTSNPNLYWYRQAAGRGLQLLFYSVGIGQISSEVPQNLSASRPQDRQFILSSKKLLLSDSGFYLCAWSVGTGLTGNTIYFGEGSWLTVV.